A single T cell receptor (beta chain) is shown here with its context. As yet, its antigen is unknown. This entry comes from a study of beta chain features in type 1 diabetes. Findings of the study overall: Lower insertion and higher deletion counts appeared at VDJ junctions in type 1 diabetes patients. cDNA-based sequencing might over-represent cells highly expressing TCR. Healthy donors had naive, central memory and Treg TCRB repertoires that appeared less similar than those seen among patients.

The CDR3 has 14 residues. Trimming cost V 1 base and J 2 bases, with 9 bases left between them. Germline CDR1 is LGHNA and CDR2 is YSLEER. Expressed TCRB transcripts were sequenced because the entire RNA isolate underwent reverse transcription. The method was immunoSEQ multiplex PCR; TCRdb's version includes in-frame clones alone and lacks a portion of them. Of some 150,000 clones listed, around 10% are singletons. Sorted populations all had greater than 98% purity. Sequencing used central memory CD4+ T cells from blood. The chain has TRBV4-3 and TRBJ2-7; D is ambiguous. This clonotype originated in a young man in good health. CDR3 nucleotides: TGCGCCAGCAGCCAAGGGGGATTCGCCTACGAGCAGTACTTC. Translating it yields CASSQGGFAYEQYF.